This T cell receptor (beta chain) was found in a study of T cell responses to AZD1222 COVID-19 vaccine. Study-wide findings and caveats: Repertoire sampling happened only post peak T cell response. Donors were chiefly white British, with a greater number of females, and clonal diversity was perhaps underestimated. Among spike-specific TCRs, nearly half reportedly target unmutated variant regions.

Profiling relied on immunoSEQ multiplex PCR, and the TCRdb table lists in-frame clones only, not all of them. The sample holds 120,000 to 150,000 clones, approximately 91% seen once. This clone was observed once. The target antigen is unknown. CDR3 length: 15 amino acids. Germline V CDR1 and CDR2: LGHDT, YNNKEL (reference sequence). The germline V and J ends were trimmed by 0 bases and 1 base, with 9 bases remaining between them. The clonotype was recovered from an adult who received the AZD1222 COVID-19 vaccine. The chain joins TRBV3-1 (or the pseudogene TRBV3-2) to TRBJ1-1; D may be TRBD1 (6 bases). The specimen was peripheral blood, collected 28 days after the second AZD1222 dose. The CDR3 nucleotides are TGTGCCAGCAGCCAAGATCCCAGGGGGAACACTGAAGCTTTCTTT. This codes for CASSQDPRGNTEAFF.